The sequence of this TCR beta chain was determined in a study of shared clonotypes between healthy human individuals. The CDR3 has 14 residues. The V gene lost 3 bases and the J gene lost 3 bases, with 6 bases spanning the gap. Per germline, CDR1 SEHNR and CDR2 FQNEAQ (reference sequence). Method: immunoSEQ multiplex PCR; TCRdb's copy keeps in-frame clones and lacks some. The table includes about 1 million clones, about 74% detected once. Study findings and constraints: Since donors were few, the genetic and exposure-history diversity represented was limited.

About this clone: Its antigen is as yet unknown.

The source material was memory CD4+ T cells sorted from blood. The subset denotes: CD45RA-negative fraction. This TCR came from a man aged 18 to 30 in good health. The chain employs TRBV7-9 and TRBJ1-6, with D hard to call. CDR3 sequence: CASSFFVYNSPLHF. In DNA form, the CDR3 reads TGTGCCAGCAGCTTTTTCGTCTATAATTCACCCCTCCACTTT.